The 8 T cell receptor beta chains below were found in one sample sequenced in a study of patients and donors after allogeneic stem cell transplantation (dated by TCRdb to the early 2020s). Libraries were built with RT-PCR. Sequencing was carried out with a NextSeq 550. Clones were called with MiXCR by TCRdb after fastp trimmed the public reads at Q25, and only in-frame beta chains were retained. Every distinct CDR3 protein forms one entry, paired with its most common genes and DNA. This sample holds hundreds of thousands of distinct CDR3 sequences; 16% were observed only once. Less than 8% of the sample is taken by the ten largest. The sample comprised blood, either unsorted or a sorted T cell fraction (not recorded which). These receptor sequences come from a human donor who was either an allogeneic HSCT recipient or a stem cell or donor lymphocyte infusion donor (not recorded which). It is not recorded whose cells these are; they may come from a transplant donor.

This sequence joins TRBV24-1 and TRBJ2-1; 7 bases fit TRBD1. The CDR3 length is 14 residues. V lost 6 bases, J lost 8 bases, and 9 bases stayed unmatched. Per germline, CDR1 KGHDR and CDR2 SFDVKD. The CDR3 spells CATSYQGVADEQFF. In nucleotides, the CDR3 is TGTGCCACCAGTTACCAGGGGGTAGCCGATGAGCAGTTCTTC.

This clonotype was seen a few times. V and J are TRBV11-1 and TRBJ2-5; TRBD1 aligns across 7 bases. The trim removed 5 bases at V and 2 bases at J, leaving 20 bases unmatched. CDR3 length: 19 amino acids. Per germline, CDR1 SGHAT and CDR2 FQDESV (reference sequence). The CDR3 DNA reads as TGTGCCAGCAGCCCCCTCCGACAGGGAAGGATGGGCGGACAAGAGACCCAGTACTTC. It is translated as CASSPLRQGRMGGQETQYF.

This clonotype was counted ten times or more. The CDR3 loop reads CASTRGVGNSPLHF. CDR3 DNA sequence: TGTGCCAGCACTCGGGGGGTTGGTAATTCACCCCTCCACTTT. The rearrangement uses TRBV12-3 or TRBV12-4 and TRBJ1-6; a weak D match, TRBD1 (5 bases). Trimming removed 7 bases from V and 6 bases from J, with 13 bases in between. This CDR3 has 14 amino acids.

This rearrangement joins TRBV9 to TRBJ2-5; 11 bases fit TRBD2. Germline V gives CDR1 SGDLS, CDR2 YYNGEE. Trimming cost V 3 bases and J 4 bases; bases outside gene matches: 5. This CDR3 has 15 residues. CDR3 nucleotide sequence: TGTGCCAGCAGCGGCGTAGCGGGGGGGCCAGAGACCCAGTACTTC. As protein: CASSGVAGGPETQYF.

CDR3 protein: CASSARDRPQPQHF. The DNA for the CDR3 is TGTGCCAGTAGTGCCCGGGACAGGCCTCAGCCCCAGCATTTT. The J gene is TRBJ1-5, the V gene TRBV19, with TRBD1 matching over 8 bases. CDR1 is LNHDA, CDR2 SQIVND, per germline (reference sequence). This CDR3 comprises 14 residues. The V and J ends lost 5 bases and 6 bases, in that order; junction bases with no gene match: 6.

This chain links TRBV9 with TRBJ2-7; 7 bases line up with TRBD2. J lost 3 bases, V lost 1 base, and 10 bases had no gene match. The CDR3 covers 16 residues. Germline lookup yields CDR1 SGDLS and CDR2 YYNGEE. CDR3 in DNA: TGTGCCAGCAGCGTACGCGCGAGAGCGGGATTCTACGAGCAGTACTTC. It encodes CASSVRARAGFYEQYF.

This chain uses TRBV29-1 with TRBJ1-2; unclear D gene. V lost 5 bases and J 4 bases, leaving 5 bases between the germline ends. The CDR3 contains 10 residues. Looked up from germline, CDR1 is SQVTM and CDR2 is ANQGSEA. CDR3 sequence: CSVLGYGYTF. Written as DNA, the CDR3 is TGCAGCGTTCTCGGCTATGGCTACACCTTC.

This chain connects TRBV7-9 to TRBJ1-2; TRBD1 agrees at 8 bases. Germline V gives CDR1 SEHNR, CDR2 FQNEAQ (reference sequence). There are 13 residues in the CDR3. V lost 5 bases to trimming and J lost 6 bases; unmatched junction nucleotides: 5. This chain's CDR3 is CASSRQGSHGYTF. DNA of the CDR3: TGTGCCAGCAGCCGACAGGGGTCCCATGGCTACACCTTC. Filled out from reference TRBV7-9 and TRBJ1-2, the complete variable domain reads DTGVSQNPRHKITKRGQNVTFRCDPISEHNRLYWYRQTLGQGPEFLTYFQNEAQLEKSRLLSDRFSAERPKGSFSTLEIQRTEQGDSAMYLCASSRQGSHGYTFGSGTRLTVV.